The entry below describes one T cell receptor (beta chain). Memory CD4+ cells were the fraction left after CD45RA+ naive selection. This entry belongs to a study of shared clonotypes between healthy human individuals. Germline V gives CDR1 SGDLS, CDR2 YYNGEE. CDR3 length: 16 amino acids. V lost 2 bases to trimming and J lost 0 bases, with 15 bases between them. Data came from immunoSEQ multiplex PCR; TCRdb stores just in-frame clones and leaves some out. The sample contains 1.4 million or so clones, approximately 98.5% of which appear only once. Sequencing was carried out using naive CD4+ T cells sorted from blood. Documented subset: CD45RA+ positively selected. The receptor was derived from a young man in good health. The chain carries TRBV9 and TRBJ2-7; possible D gene TRBD1, 6 bases. CDR3 in amino acids: CASSVRPGTLSYEQYF. Written as DNA, the CDR3 is TGTGCCAGCAGCGTCAGGCCCGGGACACTCTCCTACGAGCAGTACTTC.